A selection of T cell receptor beta chains follows, all from one sample in a study of T cells in Graves' hyperthyroidism and ophthalmopathy. TCRdb recomputed calls from the multiplex PCR reads with MiXCR, one row per CDR3 protein. Of a few hundred thousand distinct CDR3 sequences in the sample, over 10% were seen once. Sample: blood. These receptors all come from a woman between 18 and 29 years old with Graves' hyperthyroidism. Both conserved end residues are part of each CDR3. D genes are given only for firm matches. The size entry is marked missing in some rows and otherwise reads once, few, many or a size class.

clone_size: many
cdr3_length: 16
j_call: TRBJ2-7
v_call: TRBV10-3
d_call: NA
cdr3_aa: CAISEPDERLSYEQYF
cdr3_nt: TGTGCCATCAGTGAGCCAGATGAAAGACTCTCCTACGAGCAGTACTTC

clone_size: many
cdr3_length: 13
j_call: TRBJ1-1
v_call: TRBV24-1
d_call: NA
cdr3_aa: CATSDLEYTEAFF
cdr3_nt: TGTGCCACCAGTGATTTGGAGTACACTGAAGCTTTCTTT

clone_size: many
cdr3_length: 13
j_call: TRBJ2-7
v_call: TRBV2
d_call: NA
cdr3_aa: CASEGALKDEQYF
cdr3_nt: TGTGCCAGCGAAGGGGCCCTAAAGGACGAGCAGTACTTC

clone_size: NA
cdr3_length: 15
j_call: TRBJ1-5
v_call: TRBV9
d_call: NA
cdr3_aa: CASSVSGASHQPQHF
cdr3_nt: TGTGCCAGCAGCGTATCAGGGGCTTCCCATCAGCCCCAGCATTTT

clone_size: few
cdr3_length: 16
j_call: TRBJ1-2
v_call: TRBV13
d_call: TRBD1
cdr3_aa: CASSQNYRGGSYGYTF
cdr3_nt: TGTGCCAGCAGCCAAAATTACAGGGGTGGGAGCTATGGCTACACCTTC

clone_size: few
cdr3_length: 12
j_call: TRBJ1-2
v_call: TRBV6-1
d_call: NA
cdr3_aa: CASTVPGYGYTF
cdr3_nt: TGTGCCAGCACCGTACCGGGGTATGGCTACACCTTC

clone_size: many
cdr3_length: 20
j_call: TRBJ1-3
v_call: TRBV20-1
d_call: TRBD1
cdr3_aa: CSARVPLDTGGPFSGNTIYF
cdr3_nt: TGCAGTGCTAGAGTTCCCCTTGACACAGGGGGCCCCTTCTCTGGAAACACCATATATTTT

clone_size: few
cdr3_length: 14
j_call: TRBJ2-7
v_call: TRBV3-1
d_call: TRBD2
cdr3_aa: CASSNPRGGDEQYF
cdr3_nt: TGTGCCAGCAGCAATCCTCGCGGGGGTGACGAGCAGTACTTC

clone_size: NA
cdr3_length: 16
j_call: TRBJ2-1
v_call: TRBV13
d_call: TRBD2
cdr3_aa: CASSVLLAGGPNEQFF
cdr3_nt: TGTGCCAGCAGCGTTTTATTAGCGGGGGGGCCGAATGAGCAGTTCTTC

clone_size: many
cdr3_length: 13
j_call: TRBJ2-1
v_call: TRBV7-2
d_call: NA
cdr3_aa: CASSKGAGYEQFF
cdr3_nt: TGTGCCAGCAGCAAGGGAGCGGGCTATGAGCAGTTCTTC

clone_size: many
cdr3_length: 13
j_call: TRBJ2-6
v_call: TRBV12-3/TRBV12-4
d_call: NA
cdr3_aa: CASRETGANVLTF
cdr3_nt: TGTGCCAGCAGGGAAACTGGGGCCAACGTCCTGACTTTC

clone_size: many
cdr3_length: 12
j_call: TRBJ2-7
v_call: TRBV28
d_call: NA
cdr3_aa: CASNDVVGEQYF
cdr3_nt: TGTGCCAGCAACGACGTGGTGGGGGAGCAGTACTTC

clone_size: many
cdr3_length: 14
j_call: TRBJ2-2
v_call: TRBV10-3
d_call: NA
cdr3_aa: CAISETRDTGELFF
cdr3_nt: TGTGCCATCAGTGAAACCAGGGACACCGGGGAGCTGTTTTTT

clone_size: NA
cdr3_length: 14
j_call: TRBJ1-4
v_call: TRBV5-1
d_call: TRBD1
cdr3_aa: CATPRTGKNEKLFF
cdr3_nt: TGCGCCACCCCCCGGACAGGGAAAAATGAAAAACTGTTTTTT

clone_size: many
cdr3_length: 16
j_call: TRBJ2-4
v_call: TRBV6-1
d_call: NA
cdr3_aa: CASSELGGLAKNIQYF
cdr3_nt: TGTGCCAGCAGTGAACTGGGTGGGCTAGCCAAAAACATTCAGTACTTC

clone_size: NA
cdr3_length: 16
j_call: TRBJ2-1
v_call: TRBV20-1
d_call: TRBD2
cdr3_aa: CSARSGGGPGYNEQFF
cdr3_nt: TGCAGTGCTAGATCCGGGGGGGGCCCGGGCTACAATGAGCAGTTCTTC

clone_size: NA
cdr3_length: 15
j_call: TRBJ2-1
v_call: TRBV3-1
d_call: TRBD2
cdr3_aa: CASRLGLAGDNEQFF
cdr3_nt: TGTGCCAGCAGGCTCGGACTAGCAGGCGACAATGAGCAGTTCTTC

clone_size: few
cdr3_length: 14
j_call: TRBJ2-7
v_call: TRBV18
d_call: TRBD1
cdr3_aa: CASSTRQGSHEQYF
cdr3_nt: TGTGCCAGCTCAACTCGACAGGGTTCCCACGAGCAGTACTTC

clone_size: many
cdr3_length: 17
j_call: TRBJ2-3
v_call: TRBV11-2
d_call: NA
cdr3_aa: CASSLSDLGRGTDTQYF
cdr3_nt: TGTGCCAGCAGCTTATCAGATTTAGGGCGCGGCACAGATACGCAGTATTTT

clone_size: many
cdr3_length: 12
j_call: TRBJ2-5
v_call: TRBV30
d_call: NA
cdr3_aa: CAWCRQCETQYF
cdr3_nt: TGTGCCTGGTGCCGGCAGTGTGAGACCCAGTACTTC

clone_size: few
cdr3_length: 15
j_call: TRBJ1-4
v_call: TRBV20-1
d_call: TRBD1
cdr3_aa: CSARRRDRSNEKLFF
cdr3_nt: TGCAGTGCTAGACGCCGGGACAGGAGCAATGAAAAACTGTTTTTT

clone_size: many
cdr3_length: 12
j_call: TRBJ2-7
v_call: TRBV29-1
d_call: TRBD1
cdr3_aa: CSVVRQGTEQYF
cdr3_nt: TGCAGCGTTGTGAGACAGGGGACCGAGCAGTACTTC

clone_size: many
cdr3_length: 12
j_call: TRBJ2-7
v_call: TRBV2
d_call: NA
cdr3_aa: CASRGGSYEQYF
cdr3_nt: TGTGCCAGCAGAGGCGGCTCCTACGAGCAGTACTTC

clone_size: many
cdr3_length: 14
j_call: TRBJ1-3
v_call: TRBV12-3/TRBV12-4
d_call: NA
cdr3_aa: CASSLQDSGNTIYF
cdr3_nt: TGTGCCAGCAGTCTACAGGACTCTGGAAACACCATATATTTT

clone_size: many
cdr3_length: 19
j_call: TRBJ1-6
v_call: TRBV2
d_call: NA
cdr3_aa: CASRVPTGSMISYNSPLHF
cdr3_nt: TGTGCCAGCCGTGTACCGACAGGTAGTATGATCTCCTATAATTCACCCCTCCACTTT

clone_size: many
cdr3_length: 14
j_call: TRBJ1-6
v_call: TRBV7-8
d_call: NA
cdr3_aa: CASSLDPGGSPLHF
cdr3_nt: TGTGCCAGCAGCTTAGATCCGGGAGGTTCACCCCTCCACTTT

clone_size: many
cdr3_length: 15
j_call: TRBJ2-4
v_call: TRBV20-1
d_call: TRBD1
cdr3_aa: CSASGTGSPKNIQYF
cdr3_nt: TGCAGTGCTTCCGGGACAGGCTCCCCCAAAAACATTCAGTACTTC

clone_size: NA
cdr3_length: 17
j_call: TRBJ1-5
v_call: TRBV28
d_call: NA
cdr3_aa: CASSLAGGGAGNQPQHF
cdr3_nt: TGTGCCAGCAGCTTAGCGGGGGGGGGGGCGGGCAATCAGCCCCAGCATTTT

clone_size: many
cdr3_length: 14
j_call: TRBJ1-1
v_call: TRBV27
d_call: NA
cdr3_aa: CASSFSSTNTEAFF
cdr3_nt: TGTGCCAGCAGTTTTTCGAGCACGAACACTGAAGCTTTCTTT